One and the same sample provided the 14 T cell receptor beta chains below, sequenced in a study of T cells in Graves' hyperthyroidism and ophthalmopathy. The TCR beta CDR3 regions underwent amplification using RNA transcripts as the source. TCR CDR3 regions were first amplified by RT-PCR with HTBI primers. TCRdb called the multiplex PCR reads again in MiXCR, with one record for every CDR3 protein. This table holds a few hundred thousand distinct CDR3 sequences, 17% found once. Sequencing was carried out using blood. The receptors stem from an older woman with Graves' ophthalmopathy.

A word on this clonotype: A clone one base away is much larger, so this may be a read error. CDR3 region: CAISDVDSYNGQFF. CDR3 DNA: TGTGCCATCAGTGACGTAGATTCCTACAATGGGCAGTTCTTC. V usage is TRBV10-3 and J usage is TRBJ2-1; D not resolved. The CDR3 extends over 14 amino acids. The V gene's germline CDR1 is ENHRY and CDR2 SYGVKD.

This clonotype was counted between two and nine times. This chain uses TRBV20-1 with TRBJ2-7; 10 bases line up with TRBD2. Germline V lookup: CDR1 DFQATT, CDR2 SNEGSKA (reference sequence). This CDR3 has 13 amino acids. The ends lost 5 bases at V and 7 bases at J; junction bases unmatched: 8. CDR3: CSALASGSGEQYF. As DNA, the CDR3 is TGCAGTGCTCTTGCTAGCGGGAGTGGAGAGCAGTACTTC.

The CDR3 bases are TGTGCCACCAGAAGACAGGGCACAGATACGCAGTATTTT. The encoded protein is CATRRQGTDTQYF. The rearrangement links TRBV24-1 to TRBJ2-3, with a tentative D call TRBD1 (6 bases). Germline V gene sequence: CDR1 KGHDR, CDR2 SFDVKD. The CDR3 runs 13 residues. The V gene lost 7 bases and the J gene lost 1 base, with 8 bases spanning the gap.

This clonotype has a count of ten or more. The genes are TRBV18 and TRBJ2-7; maybe TRBD2 (5 bases). The CDR3 covers 14 residues. Trimming left V 0 bases short and J 3 bases short, with 9 bases between. Germline CDR1 KGHSH, CDR2 LQKENI. The chain's CDR3 is CASSPPDGLYEQYF. CDR3 nucleotides: TGTGCCAGCTCACCACCGGACGGACTCTACGAGCAGTACTTC.

This clonotype has just a few counts. Since a much larger clone is just one base distant, this may be a read error. V usage is TRBV6-1 and J usage is TRBJ2-7, with 10 bases matching TRBD1. In germline, CDR1 is MNHNS, CDR2 SASEGT. The CDR3 contains 14 residues. CDR3 in DNA: TGTGCCAGCAGACGACAGGGGGCAACGTACGAGCAGCACTTC. Its protein is CASRRQGATYEQHF.

This clonotype occurred many times. This chain joins TRBV6-2 or TRBV6-3 and TRBJ2-7, with D possibly matching TRBD1 (5 bases). The V gene's germline CDR1 is MNHEY and CDR2 SVGEGT. The V end was cut by 6 bases, the J end by 1 base, with 10 bases between. The CDR3 is made up of 13 amino acids. The CDR3: CASSPTVSYEQYF. The CDR3 nucleotides are TGTGCCAGCAGCCCGACAGTTTCCTACGAGCAGTACTTC.

This clonotype has just a few counts. The rearrangement joins TRBV20-1 to TRBJ2-3; D ambiguous. V lost 0 bases and J lost 4, with 2 bases in between. This CDR3 region has 11 residues. CDR1 and CDR2 (germline): DFQATT, SNEGSKA (reference sequence). The CDR3 sequence is CSARDSDTQYF. CDR3 coding DNA: TGCAGTGCTAGAGACTCAGATACGCAGTATTTT.

This clonotype was seen repeatedly, ten times or more. This chain uses TRBV20-1 with TRBJ2-2, with no clear D. CDR3 length: 13 amino acids. The V end lost 5 bases, the J end lost 6 bases, and 13 bases lay between the germline ends. Germline V gene data show CDR1 as DFQATT and CDR2 as SNEGSKA (reference sequence). CDR3 bases: TGCAGTGCTCCTTCCGCGGTCCCCGGGGAGCTGTTTTTT. This codes for CSAPSAVPGELFF.

This clonotype was seen repeatedly, ten times or more. The gene calls are TRBV18 and TRBJ1-6; 12 nucleotides agree with TRBD1. The CDR3 has 16 residues. V lost 4 bases to trimming and J lost 9 bases; unmatched junction nucleotides: 7. Germline V lookup: CDR1 KGHSH, CDR2 LQKENI. The CDR3 here is CASSQGTGGAGSPLHF. The CDR3 nucleotides are TGTGCCAGCTCACAGGGGACAGGGGGCGCGGGTTCACCCCTCCACTTT.

At least ten counts were recorded for this clonotype. This sequence joins TRBV30 and TRBJ2-7; no clear D. The CDR3 is made up of 14 amino acids. Trimming shortened V by 0 bases and J by 0 bases, and 9 bases separated the two germline ends. Germline V gene lookup returns CDR1 GTSNPN and CDR2 SVGIG (reference sequence). The CDR3 nucleotides read TGTGCCTGGAGTGTAGGATCCCTCTCCTACGAGCAGTACTTC. It translates to CAWSVGSLSYEQYF.

This clonotype occurred many times. The chain uses TRBV7-2 and TRBJ2-7, with a possible D match to TRBD2 (6 bases). This CDR3 has 14 residues. The V end was cut by 2 bases, the J end by 6 bases, with 14 bases between. Germline V gene sequence: CDR1 SGHTA, CDR2 FQGNSA. CDR3 DNA: TGTGCCAGCAGCTTACTGTCGGGAGAGGTCGAGCAGTACTTC. The encoded protein is CASSLLSGEVEQYF.

This clonotype has a count of ten or more. The chain recombines TRBV7-8 with TRBJ2-3; 10 positions match TRBD2. CDR1 is SGHVS, CDR2 FQNEAQ, per germline. Germline trimming cut 6 bases from V and 2 bases from J; bases unmatched to any gene: 8. The CDR3 is 16 residues long. The chain's CDR3 is CASRSTGTSVTDTQYF. Here the CDR3 DNA reads TGTGCCAGCAGGTCGACCGGGACTAGCGTCACAGATACGCAGTATTTT.

This clonotype appeared many times. The chain recombines TRBV20-1 with TRBJ2-7; tentatively, D is TRBD1 or TRBD2 (5 bases each). Trimming removed 3 bases at V and 6 bases at J, with 15 bases between. The CDR3 totals 13 residues. Germline lookup yields CDR1 DFQATT and CDR2 SNEGSKA (reference sequence). CDR3 region: CSASPITGREQYF. CDR3 in DNA: TGCAGTGCTAGCCCCATTACGGGACGCGAGCAGTACTTC.

In its sample, this clonotype was seen many times. This chain connects TRBV7-2 to TRBJ2-5; D not resolved. CDR3 length: 14 amino acids. Looked up from germline, CDR1 is SGHTA and CDR2 is FQGNSA. V gave up 3 bases and J gave up 0 bases, with 8 bases separating them. CDR3 DNA sequence: TGTGCCAGCAGCTTGGATATGTACCAAGAGACCCAGTACTTC. Amino acid sequence: CASSLDMYQETQYF.